The rows below give T cell receptor beta chains drawn from one sample of a study of T cell changes during pregnancy in multiple sclerosis. Libraries were prepared by immunoSEQ multiplex PCR; TCRdb keeps only in-frame clonotypes and omits some of them. The sample shows some 41,000 clones, 90% of them seen only once. The sequencing here drew on CD8+ T cells from peripheral blood mononuclear cells, taken in the first trimester of pregnancy. The receptors derive from a female donor with multiple sclerosis, enrolled in a pregnancy study. CDR3s include the opening cysteine and the closing phenylalanine or tryptophan. Fields, in order: D gene, J gene, CDR3 length, clone size, V gene, CDR3 protein, CDR3 DNA. A D gene is named only where the DNA matches it firmly. Not all rows give a size; the values are once, few, many and, for expanded clones, a class.

TRBD1	TRBJ1-5	14	-	TRBV5-6	CASSFGQGSQPQHF	TGTGCCAGCAGCTTCGGACAGGGGAGTCAGCCCCAGCATTTT
-	TRBJ2-2	16	once	TRBV6-6	CASSPMQDRGTGELFF	TGTGCCAGCAGCCCGATGCAGGACCGGGGTACCGGGGAGCTGTTTTTT
-	TRBJ1-4	16	-	TRBV7-8	CASSPTGLGANEKLFF	TGTGCCAGCAGCCCCACAGGGTTGGGAGCTAATGAAAAACTGTTTTTT
TRBD2	TRBJ2-3	15	-	TRBV14	CASSQGLAPPDTQYF	TGTGCCAGCAGCCAAGGACTAGCCCCGCCAGATACGCAGTATTTT
TRBD1	TRBJ2-6	19	once	TRBV7-6	CASSFPGGQGGSGANVLTF	TGTGCCAGCAGCTTCCCAGGGGGTCAGGGTGGGTCTGGGGCCAACGTCCTGACTTTC
-	TRBJ2-7	13	-	TRBV11-3	CASSFGTRGEQYF	TGTGCCAGCAGCTTCGGGACCAGGGGCGAGCAGTACTTC
-	TRBJ2-7	16	-	TRBV5-1	CASSAWTADTSYEQYF	TGCGCCAGCAGCGCCTGGACAGCCGACACTTCCTACGAGCAGTACTTC
TRBD1	TRBJ1-6	16	-	TRBV5-4	CASSLAGQGDNSPLHF	TGTGCCAGCAGCCTCGCCGGACAGGGGGATAATTCACCCCTCCACTTT
TRBD2	TRBJ2-7	16	-	TRBV9	CASSPGLAGTYDEQYF	TGTGCCAGCAGCCCGGGACTAGCGGGGACCTACGACGAGCAGTACTTC
-	TRBJ2-7	11	-	TRBV29-1	CSVDSGYEQYF	TGCAGCGTTGATTCCGGCTACGAGCAGTACTTC
TRBD2	TRBJ2-2	16	-	TRBV7-3	CASSPHPGRGGEELFF	TGTGCCAGCAGCCCACACCCCGGGCGGGGGGGCGAGGAGCTGTTTTTT
-	TRBJ1-2	14	-	TRBV7-9	CASSSQGRNYGYTF	TGTGCCAGCAGCTCACAGGGTAGGAACTATGGCTACACCTTC
TRBD1	TRBJ1-4	16	-	TRBV7-8	CASSWGQGGTNEKLFF	TGTGCCAGCAGCTGGGGACAGGGTGGAACTAATGAAAAACTGTTTTTT
-	TRBJ1-4	14	-	TRBV7-9	CASVTTEEEEKLFF	TGTGCCAGCGTGACGACAGAAGAAGAGGAAAAACTGTTTTTT
TRBD1	TRBJ1-1	14	-	TRBV9	CASSLRGTGGEAFF	TGTGCCAGCAGCCTCCGCGGGACAGGCGGGGAAGCTTTCTTT
TRBD1	TRBJ1-2	16	-	TRBV2	CASSGNQETGDYGYTF	TGTGCCAGCAGTGGTAATCAAGAGACAGGGGACTATGGCTACACCTTC
-	TRBJ2-7	16	-	TRBV6-1	CASSDNTEDFLYEQYF	TGTGCCAGCAGTGATAATACTGAGGATTTCCTCTACGAGCAGTACTTC
-	TRBJ1-3	16	-	TRBV4-3	CASSQDRGDSGNTIYF	TGCGCCAGCAGCCAAGACAGGGGCGACTCTGGAAACACCATATATTTT
-	TRBJ2-7	16	-	TRBV19	CASSIEPRQGSYEQYF	TGTGCCAGTAGTATAGAGCCCCGGCAGGGCTCCTACGAGCAGTACTTC
-	TRBJ1-2	16	few	TRBV2	CASSDNPLGQSYGYTF	TGTGCCAGCAGTGATAACCCACTTGGTCAAAGCTATGGCTACACCTTC
-	TRBJ1-2	12	once	TRBV5-5	CASSLYLDGYTF	TGTGCCAGCAGCTTGTATCTCGATGGCTACACCTTC
-	TRBJ2-7	14	-	TRBV28	CASSAGRGVYEQYF	TGTGCCTCATCAGCGGGCAGGGGGGTTTACGAGCAGTACTTC
-	TRBJ1-1	13	-	TRBV27	CASSQGMNTEAFF	TGTGCCAGCAGTCAGGGGATGAACACTGAAGCTTTCTTT
-	TRBJ1-2	16	-	TRBV5-1	CASSPARATGIYGYTF	TGCGCCAGCAGCCCTGCCCGTGCAACAGGGATCTATGGCTACACCTTC
TRBD1	TRBJ2-7	18	-	TRBV7-9	CASSSSYIRGPLTYEQYF	TGTGCCAGCAGCTCCTCCTATATCAGGGGGCCCCTAACCTACGAGCAGTACTTC
-	TRBJ2-1	15	-	TRBV2	CASRVIGFSYNEQFF	TGTGCCAGCAGGGTGATCGGTTTTTCCTACAATGAGCAGTTCTTC
-	TRBJ1-1	14	-	TRBV5-4	CASRDRTHGTEAFF	TGTGCCAGCAGAGACAGGACCCATGGGACTGAAGCTTTCTTT
-	TRBJ1-1	14	-	TRBV13	CASSLEAVNTEAFF	TGTGCCAGCAGCTTAGAAGCGGTGAACACTGAAGCTTTCTTT
-	TRBJ2-5	13	-	TRBV11-2	CASSLSGLETQYF	TGTGCCAGCAGCTTAAGTGGACTAGAGACCCAGTACTTC
-	TRBJ1-1	14	-	TRBV11-1	CASSLGRGNTEAFF	TGTGCCAGCAGCCTCGGCCGGGGGAACACTGAAGCTTTCTTT
-	TRBJ2-7	14	-	TRBV5-1	CASSYRGSSYEQYF	TGCGCCAGCAGCTACCGGGGGAGCTCCTACGAGCAGTACTTC
-	TRBJ2-1	11	-	TRBV6-5	CASSHRYEQFF	TGTGCCAGCAGCCACAGATATGAGCAGTTCTTC
-	TRBJ2-5	12	-	TRBV27	CAGGRSQETQYF	TGTGCCGGAGGCAGGAGCCAAGAGACCCAGTACTTC
-	TRBJ1-2	15	-	TRBV28	CASSFLGEGQYGYTF	TGTGCCAGCAGTTTTCTCGGGGAGGGTCAATATGGCTACACCTTC
TRBD1	TRBJ1-2	13	-	TRBV13	CASSFQGDYGYTF	TGTGCCAGCAGCTTTCAGGGGGACTATGGCTACACCTTC
-	TRBJ1-4	14	-	TRBV6-6	CASSYGQLNEKLFF	TGTGCCAGCAGTTACGGGCAGCTCAATGAAAAACTGTTTTTT
TRBD1	TRBJ2-7	16	-	TRBV19	CASSGGTGAYSYEQYF	TGTGCCAGTAGTGGAGGGACAGGTGCTTACTCCTACGAGCAGTACTTC
TRBD2	TRBJ2-1	14	-	TRBV30	CAWQRTSGYNEQFF	TGTGCCTGGCAGAGGACTAGCGGATACAATGAGCAGTTCTTC
TRBD1	TRBJ1-5	14	-	TRBV6-6	CASRQDRVVQPQHF	TGTGCCAGCAGACAGGACAGGGTCGTTCAGCCCCAGCATTTT
-	TRBJ1-2	18	-	TRBV11-2	CASSLVLSWVQRDYGYTF	TGTGCCAGCAGCTTAGTTCTATCTTGGGTCCAGCGGGACTATGGCTACACCTTC
-	TRBJ2-3	17	-	TRBV14	CASSRALAGPSTDTQYF	TGTGCCAGCAGCCGAGCCCTGGCGGGACCTTCCACAGATACGCAGTATTTT
-	TRBJ1-2	14	-	TRBV10-2	CASSGTGANYGYTF	TGCGCCAGCAGTGGTACAGGAGCTAACTATGGCTACACCTTC
-	TRBJ2-7	12	-	TRBV7-9	CASSFVRYEQYF	TGTGCCAGCAGCTTTGTCCGCTACGAGCAGTACTTC
TRBD2	TRBJ2-1	13	-	TRBV19	CASNLAGGHEQFF	TGTGCCAGTAACCTAGCGGGAGGACATGAGCAGTTCTTC
TRBD2	TRBJ2-1	15	-	TRBV30	CAWSPSGGFYNEQFF	TGTGCCTGGAGCCCTAGCGGGGGTTTCTACAATGAGCAGTTCTTC